The 26 T cell receptor beta chains below come from one sample, sequenced in a study of identical twins. TCRdb independently ran MiXCR on the 5' RACE reads; one entry per CDR3 protein. The table has some 570,000 distinct CDR3 sequences, 20% to 25% seen once; the top ten hold 0.45% to 0.5%. The same data also contributed to another study, on yellow fever vaccine responses in identical twins.

The source material was CD4+ T cells sorted from blood. All receptors come from a woman between 18 and 29 years old in good health.

Only a few counts were recorded for this clonotype. The rearrangement uses TRBV12-3 or TRBV12-4 and TRBJ1-4; TRBD1 is a possible D gene (6 bases). Trimming took 3 bases from V and 5 from J, leaving 10 bases between them. CDR3 length: 14 amino acids. CDR3 in amino acids: CASSLWTENEKLFF. As DNA, the CDR3 is TGTGCCAGCAGTTTGTGGACAGAGAATGAAAAACTGTTTTTT.

The rearrangement links TRBV2 to TRBJ1-2; D uncertain. The CDR3 has 13 residues. Germline V gives CDR1 SNHLY, CDR2 FYNNEI. V lost 4 bases to trimming and J lost 4 bases, with 10 bases between them. CDR3 coding DNA: TGTGCCAGCAGTGTGGGCAGCAGCTATGGCTACACCTTC. It encodes CASSVGSSYGYTF.

The rearrangement links TRBV12-3 or TRBV12-4 to TRBJ2-2; D could derive from TRBD1 or TRBD2 (7 bases each). Trimming removed 10 bases at V and 4 bases at J, with 10 bases between. The CDR3 is 12 residues long. Written as DNA, the CDR3 is TGTGCCACAGGGGGGGCCACCGGGGAGCTGTTTTTT. It yields the protein CATGGATGELFF.

This clonotype occurred many times. This chain uses TRBV5-1 with TRBJ2-3, with D perhaps matching TRBD1 or TRBD2 (5 bases each). CDR3 length: 15 residues. Germline assignment: CDR1 SGHRS and CDR2 YFSETQ. The germline V and J ends were trimmed by 4 bases and 0 bases, with 12 bases remaining between them. The CDR3 coding sequence is TGCGCCAGCAGCCGGGACCCCGCGAGCACAGATACGCAGTATTTT. Encoded protein: CASSRDPASTDTQYF.

This clonotype has just a few counts. The V gene is TRBV3-1, the J gene TRBJ2-5; D is possibly TRBD2 (6 bases). CDR1 is LGHDT, CDR2 YNNKEL, per germline (reference sequence). The CDR3 sequence is 15 residues long. The V end lost 4 bases, the J end lost 5 bases, and 17 bases lay between the germline ends. The CDR3 is CASSPPSGVTETQYF. In DNA form, the CDR3 reads TGTGCCAGCAGCCCCCCCTCGGGGGTTACGGAGACCCAGTACTTC.

The chain employs TRBV10-3 and TRBJ2-2, with 7 bases aligning to TRBD2. J gave up 0 bases and V 6 bases, and 7 bases lay outside the gene matches. The CDR3 is 16 amino acids. CDR1 is ENHRY and CDR2 is SYGVKD in the germline V gene. This CDR3 is CAISATSVANTGELFF. CDR3 DNA: TGTGCCATCAGCGCCACTAGCGTAGCGAACACCGGGGAGCTGTTTTTT.

This clonotype has only a few counts. The V gene is TRBV24-1, the J gene TRBJ2-3, with D unclear. Germline V gene data show CDR1 as KGHDR and CDR2 as SFDVKD. The ends were cut back, 4 bases at V and 5 bases at J, with 6 bases in the middle. This CDR3 comprises 12 residues. Written as DNA, the CDR3 is TGTGCCACCAGTGACTCTGGAGATACGCAGTATTTT. Amino acids: CATSDSGDTQYF.

This clonotype was detected a few times. The chain combines TRBV9 with TRBJ2-5, with D perhaps matching TRBD2 (6 bases). Trimming removed 4 bases at V and 2 bases at J, with 12 bases between. The CDR3 spans 14 residues. Germline V CDR1 and CDR2: SGDLS, YYNGEE. CDR3 DNA: TGTGCCAGCAGCTCAACCCTAGCGCAAGAGACCCAGTACTTC. Its protein is CASSSTLAQETQYF. Full variable domain (remainder filled in from reference TRBV9 and TRBJ2-5): DSGVTQTPKHLITATGQRVTLRCSPRSGDLSVYWYQQSLDQGLQFLIQYYNGEERAKGNILERFSAQQFPDLHSELNLSSLELGDSALYFCASSSTLAQETQYFGPGTRLLVL.

The J gene is TRBJ2-7, the V gene TRBV20-1, with unresolved D. Looked up from germline, CDR1 is DFQATT and CDR2 is SNEGSKA (reference sequence). V was trimmed by 3 bases and J by 1 base, leaving 10 bases between them. CDR3 length: 13 residues. The CDR3 sequence is CSASGPTSYEQYF. In nucleotides, the CDR3 is TGCAGTGCTAGCGGGCCGACATCCTACGAGCAGTACTTC.

Regarding this clonotype: In this CDR3 the conserved last residue, phenylalanine or tryptophan, is missing, so a read error is likely. The rearrangement joins TRBV7-9 to TRBJ2-6; maybe TRBD1 (6 bases). The CDR3 has 16 residues. Germline lookup yields CDR1 SEHNR and CDR2 FQNEAQ (reference sequence). Trimming took off 1 base at V and 3 bases at J, with 10 bases between the two ends. CDR3 protein: CASSLGRTVGANVLTS. CDR3 nucleotide sequence: TGTGCCAGCAGCTTAGGACGGACAGTTGGGGCCAACGTCCTGACTTCC.

CDR3 amino acids: CASSLGFRGSTDTQYF. The CDR3 DNA reads TGTGCCAGCAGTTTGGGGTTTAGAGGGAGCACAGATACGCAGTATTTT. J is TRBJ2-3 and V is TRBV12-3 or TRBV12-4, with D perhaps TRBD2 (5 bases). Deletions cut 3 bases from V and 0 bases from J, with 13 bases between. This CDR3 is built from 16 residues.

The V and J genes are TRBV11-3 and TRBJ2-1; D is uncertain. V was trimmed by 0 bases and J by 2 bases, leaving 11 bases between them. This CDR3 has 16 amino acids. Germline V gene sequence: CDR1 SGHNT, CDR2 YENEEA. CDR3 DNA: TGTGCCAGCAGCTTAGATCTTAACAGAGCCTACAATGAGCAGTTCTTC. It is translated as CASSLDLNRAYNEQFF. The entire variable domain, with the rest obtained from reference TRBV11-3 and TRBJ2-1, is as follows: EAGVVQSPRYKIIEKKQPVAFWCNPISGHNTLYWYLQNLGQGPELLIRYENEEAVDDSQLPKDRFSAERLKGVDSTLKIQPAELGDSAVYLCASSLDLNRAYNEQFFGPGTRLTVL.

The CDR3 DNA reads as TGTGCCAGCAGTGAAGCGCATGGTGGGCACCGCAACTCCTACGAGCAGTACTTC. It encodes CASSEAHGGHRNSYEQYF. This chain uses TRBV2 with TRBJ2-7; D ambiguous. Trimming pared 0 bases from V and 0 bases from J, leaving 18 bases between. This CDR3 region has 18 residues. Germline CDR1 SNHLY, CDR2 FYNNEI.

This clonotype was picked up a small number of times. The chain carries TRBV11-2 and TRBJ2-2, with D perhaps TRBD2 (5 bases). Germline assignment: CDR1 SGHAT and CDR2 FQNNGV. This CDR3 comprises 17 residues. Trimming took 0 bases from V and 4 from J, leaving 15 bases between them. CDR3: CASSLDLIRGRTGELFF. Here the CDR3 DNA reads TGTGCCAGCAGCTTAGACCTTATTCGGGGTCGCACCGGGGAGCTGTTTTTT.

Only a few counts were recorded for this clonotype. The chain uses TRBV18 and TRBJ2-7, with TRBD1 matching 11 bases. The CDR3 is 15 residues long. V trimming: 4 bases; J trimming: 0 bases; junction bases outside the gene matches: 2. Germline V gene data show CDR1 as KGHSH and CDR2 as LQKENI. The CDR3 spells CASSHGTGGSYEQYV. DNA of the CDR3: TGTGCCAGCTCACATGGGACAGGGGGCTCCTACGAGCAGTACGTC.

This rearrangement joins TRBV12-3 or TRBV12-4 to TRBJ2-1, with D uncertain. The CDR3 has 19 amino acids. The CDR3 nucleotides are TGTACCTGCAGTCCACAACCTGTGGGCTGGAAAAGCTCCTACAATGAGCAGTTCTTC. This translates into CTCSPQPVGWKSSYNEQFF.

This clonotype was observed a handful of times. The chain employs TRBV10-3 and TRBJ2-7; possible D gene TRBD2, 5 bases. The CDR3 totals 13 residues. V dropped 5 bases and J dropped 0 bases, with 8 bases sitting between them. Germline CDR1 is ENHRY and CDR2 is SYGVKD. CDR3 DNA sequence: TGTGCCATCAGTACCGGGGACTCCTACGAGCAGTACGTC. Translation: CAISTGDSYEQYV.

The V call is TRBV3-1, the J call TRBJ2-4; tentatively, D is TRBD2 (5 bases). Trimming took 0 bases from V and 1 from J, leaving 10 bases between them. Looked up from germline, CDR1 is LGHDT and CDR2 is YNNKEL (reference sequence). The CDR3 sequence is 16 residues long. CDR3 DNA: TGTGCCAGCAGCCAAGATTCGAGGGCGGCCAAAAACATTCAGTACTTC. Translating gives CASSQDSRAAKNIQYF.

V usage is TRBV10-3 and J usage is TRBJ2-4; D is perhaps TRBD1 or TRBD2 (5 bases each). V gave up 6 bases and J gave up 8 bases, with 14 bases separating them. The germline V gene encodes CDR1 ENHRY and CDR2 SYGVKD. The CDR3 spans 13 residues. CDR3 protein: CAISGAMADIQYF. CDR3 nucleotide sequence: TGTGCCATCAGCGGGGCCATGGCTGACATTCAGTACTTC.

The chain uses TRBV3-1 and TRBJ2-7; D gene uncertain. The germline gives CDR1 LGHDT, CDR2 YNNKEL (reference sequence). The CDR3 runs to 13 residues. V shed 4 bases and J shed 9 bases, with 16 bases lying between them. The CDR3 spells CASSLQSQLRQYF. CDR3 in DNA: TGTGCCAGCAGCCTACAATCGCAACTACGGCAGTACTTC.

This clonotype has just a few counts. The chain recombines TRBV6-1 with TRBJ2-5; D gene unclear. This CDR3 contains 14 residues. The germline V and J ends were trimmed by 4 bases and 4 bases, with 13 bases remaining between them. Germline CDR1 MNHNS, CDR2 SASEGT. The CDR3 is CASSVIPSGETQYF. The CDR3 nucleotides read TGTGCCAGCAGTGTTATACCCTCAGGAGAGACCCAGTACTTC.

V is TRBV6-2 or TRBV6-3 and J is TRBJ1-5, with a tentative D call TRBD1 (5 bases). V lost 9 bases and J 6 bases, leaving 15 bases between the germline ends. The CDR3 is 13 residues long. Germline loops: CDR1 MNHEY, CDR2 SVGEGT. The CDR3 sequence: CASRGNVGQPQHF. The DNA of the CDR3 is TGTGCCAGTCGGGGGAATGTAGGTCAGCCCCAGCATTTT.

The chain joins TRBV4-1 to TRBJ2-4; D possibly uses TRBD1 or TRBD2 (5 bases each). This CDR3 has 15 amino acids. Germline CDR1 reads MGHRA; CDR2 reads YSYEKL. V dropped 8 bases and J dropped 1 base, with 15 bases sitting between them. The CDR3 region has the DNA TGCGCCAGCCGACGGGACGCCGTCGCCAAAAACATTCAGTACTTC. Translated: CASRRDAVAKNIQYF.

This clonotype was seen more than once but under ten times. The V gene is TRBV12-3 or TRBV12-4, the J gene TRBJ2-4, with TRBD2 identical over 12 bases. Trimming removed 6 bases from V and 1 base from J; junction bases left unmatched: 7. The CDR3 is 17 residues long. The CDR3 DNA reads as TGTGCCAGCAGAAGGACTAGCGGGACGGTGGCCAAAAACATTCAGTACTTC. Translation gives CASRRTSGTVAKNIQYF.

This clonotype came up a few times. V and J are TRBV6-5 and TRBJ2-3, with D possibly called TRBD1 or TRBD2 (6 bases each). CDR3 length: 16 amino acids. Deletions cut 4 bases from V and 3 bases from J, with 17 bases between. The V gene's germline CDR1 is MNHEY and CDR2 SVGAGI. The CDR3 sequence: CASSSVPGGQTDTQYF. DNA for the CDR3: TGTGCCAGCAGTTCCGTCCCCGGGGGCCAAACAGATACGCAGTATTTT.

This clonotype was detected only a few times. The chain recombines TRBV6-1 with TRBJ2-2, with TRBD2 identical over 12 bases. The CDR3 is made up of 19 amino acids. Losses at the gene ends were 6 bases for V and 0 bases for J; bases not matched to a gene: 11. CDR1 and CDR2 (germline): MNHNS, SASEGT. The CDR3 is CASRPLAGGLPSNTGELFF. In nucleotides, the CDR3 is TGTGCCAGCAGGCCACTAGCGGGGGGCCTACCTTCGAACACCGGGGAGCTGTTTTTT.